A selection of T cell receptor beta chains follows, all from one sample in a study of human T cells and chemical hapten exposure. One entry per CDR3 protein results from TCRdb running MiXCR on the RACE reads. The sample includes about 34,000 distinct CDR3 sequences, about 5.5% seen only once; the top ten take roughly 13%. Input material: whole blood. These receptors were obtained from a human donor in good health. Some clones in this sample may be carry-over from other donors' samples. CDR3s include the opening cysteine and the closing phenylalanine or tryptophan. Fields, in order: V gene, D gene, CDR3 protein. A D gene is named only where the DNA matches it firmly.

>TRBV5-1|TRBD1
CASSQGPGGTEAFF
>TRBV7-2|.
CASSQTPSTDTQYF
>TRBV20-1|TRBD1
CSARGNEGAGTGELFF
>TRBV20-1|TRBD1
CSASGGMTGAGGYTF
>TRBV14|.
CASSQVEGYNEQFF
>TRBV2|.
CASSVGREGSPLHF
>TRBV20-1|TRBD1
CSASPGTGAPSSTDTQYF
>TRBV18|.
CASSPEGSGNTIYF
>TRBV7-2|TRBD2
CASSRTSGDTQYF
>TRBV12-3/TRBV12-4|.
CASSSPDLTTYAEAFF
>TRBV3-1|TRBD1
CASSHYDRGFNSGANVLTF
>TRBV7-9|TRBD1
CVLSRGRGYTF
>TRBV7-2|.
CASSTGPDTDTQYF
>TRBV5-5|.
CASSSNLAPYTEAFF
>TRBV24-1|.
CATSDLGTDTQYF
>TRBV20-1|.
CSARGRAPGYTF
>TRBV4-2|.
CASSMREGDEQFF
>TRBV2|.
CASSEAAGGYEQYF
>TRBV10-3|TRBD2
CAISGPSGRTGELFF
>TRBV7-8|.
CASSLAKGNEQFF
>TRBV12-3/TRBV12-4|TRBD2
CASRGTSTYEQYF
>TRBV29-1|.
CSVATQKNTEAFF
>TRBV20-1|TRBD1
CSAQGGVPPDTQYF
>TRBV9|TRBD1
CASNIQPGTGGTGELFF
>TRBV2|.
CASSEDREKRAFF
>TRBV6-5|.
CASSYRFGDTQYF
>TRBV7-9|.
CASSLEGTTTEAFF
>TRBV28|.
CASSLAGTYGYTF
>TRBV5-5|.
CASSLGVKGQSDF
>TRBV7-2|TRBD2
CASSPGGGSDTGELFF
>TRBV5-4|TRBD1
CASSPIGQAPYGYTF
>TRBV5-1|.
CASSLEGADTQYF
>TRBV28|.
CATEKGRPQHF
>TRBV20-1|.
CSARGGHANTGELFF
>TRBV25-1|TRBD2
CASSPLAGRYNEQFF
>TRBV20-1|.
CSAILRTANEKLFF
>TRBV6-6|TRBD2
CASSSTSGEETQYF
>TRBV7-2|.
CASSFNQDGDGYTF
>TRBV20-1|.
CSAEYLHMGTQYF
>TRBV10-3|.
CAISESPGKAFF
>TRBV12-3/TRBV12-4|.
CASSFRRYEQYF
>TRBV20-1|TRBD2
CSARSSTSGDTGELFF